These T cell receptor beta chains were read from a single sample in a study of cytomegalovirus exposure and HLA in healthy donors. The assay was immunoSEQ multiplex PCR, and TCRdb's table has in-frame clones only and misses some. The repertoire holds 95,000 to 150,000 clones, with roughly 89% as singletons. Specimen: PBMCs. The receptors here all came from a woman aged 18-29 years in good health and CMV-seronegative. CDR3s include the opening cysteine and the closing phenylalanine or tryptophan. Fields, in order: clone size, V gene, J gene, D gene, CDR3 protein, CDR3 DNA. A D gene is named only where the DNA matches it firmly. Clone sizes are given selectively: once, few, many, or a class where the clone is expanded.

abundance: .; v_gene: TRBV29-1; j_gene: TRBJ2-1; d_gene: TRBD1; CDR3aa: CSGQGNSYNEQFF; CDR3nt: TGCAGTGGACAGGGGAATTCCTACAATGAGCAGTTCTTC
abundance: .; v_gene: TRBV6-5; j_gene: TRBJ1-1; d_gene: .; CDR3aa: CASSWGVNTEAFF; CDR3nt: TGTGCCAGCAGTTGGGGAGTGAACACTGAAGCTTTCTTT
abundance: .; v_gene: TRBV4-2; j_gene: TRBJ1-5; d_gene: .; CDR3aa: CASSPTGAGNQPQHF; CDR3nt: TGTGCCAGCAGCCCCACTGGGGCAGGTAATCAGCCCCAGCATTTT
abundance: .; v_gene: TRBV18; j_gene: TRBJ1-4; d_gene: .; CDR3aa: CASSQGWNEKLFF; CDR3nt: TGTGCCAGCTCACAGGGGTGGAATGAAAAACTGTTTTTT
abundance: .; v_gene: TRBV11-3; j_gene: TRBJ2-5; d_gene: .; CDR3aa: CASSEEGRETQYF; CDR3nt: TGTGCCAGCAGCGAAGAGGGGAGGGAGACCCAGTACTTC
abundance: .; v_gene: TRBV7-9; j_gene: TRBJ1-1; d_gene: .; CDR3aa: CASSPKSGMNTEAFF; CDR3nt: TGTGCCAGCAGCCCAAAGTCGGGGATGAACACTGAAGCTTTCTTT
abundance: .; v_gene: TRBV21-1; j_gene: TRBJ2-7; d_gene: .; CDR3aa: CASSSLDRVDYEQYF; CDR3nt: TGTGCCAGCAGCAGCCTGGACAGGGTGGACTACGAGCAGTACTTC
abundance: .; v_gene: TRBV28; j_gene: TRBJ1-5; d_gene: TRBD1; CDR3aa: CASSVGTVLYSNQPQHF; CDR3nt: TGTGCCAGCAGTGTCGGGACAGTTTTATATAGCAATCAGCCCCAGCATTTT
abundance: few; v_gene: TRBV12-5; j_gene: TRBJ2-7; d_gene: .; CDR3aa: CASGLVGGSSYEQYF; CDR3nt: TGTGCTAGTGGTTTGGTAGGCGGTAGCTCCTACGAGCAGTACTTC
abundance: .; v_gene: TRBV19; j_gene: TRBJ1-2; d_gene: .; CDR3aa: CASGPGTNYGYTF; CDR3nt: TGTGCCAGTGGCCCCGGGACTAACTATGGCTACACCTTC
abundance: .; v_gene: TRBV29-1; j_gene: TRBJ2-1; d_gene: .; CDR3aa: CSVESSGGYEQFF; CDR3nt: TGCAGCGTTGAATCCAGCGGTGGTTATGAGCAGTTCTTC
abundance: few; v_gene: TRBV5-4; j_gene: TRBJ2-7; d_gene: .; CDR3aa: CASSSGSYEQYF; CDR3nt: TGTGCCAGCAGCTCGGGGTCCTACGAGCAGTACTTC
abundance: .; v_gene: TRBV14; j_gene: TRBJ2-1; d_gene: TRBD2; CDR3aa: CASSQDYSGSSYNEQFF; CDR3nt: TGTGCCAGCAGCCAAGATTACAGCGGGAGCTCCTACAATGAGCAGTTCTTC
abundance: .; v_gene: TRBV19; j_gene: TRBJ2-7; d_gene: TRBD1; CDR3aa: CASSVAGGAYEQYF; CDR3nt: TGTGCCAGTAGTGTCGCAGGGGGCGCCTACGAGCAGTACTTC
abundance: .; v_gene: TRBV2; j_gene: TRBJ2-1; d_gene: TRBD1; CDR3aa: CASSDQGQNRLNEQFF; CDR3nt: TGTGCCAGCAGTGACCAGGGACAGAATAGGCTGAATGAGCAGTTCTTC
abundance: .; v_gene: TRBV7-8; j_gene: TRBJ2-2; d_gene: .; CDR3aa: CASSLGLLSTGELFF; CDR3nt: TGTGCCAGCAGCTTAGGACTACTATCCACCGGGGAGCTGTTTTTT
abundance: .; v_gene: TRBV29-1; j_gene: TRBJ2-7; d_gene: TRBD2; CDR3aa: CSVVGWEGLNEQYF; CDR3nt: TGCAGCGTTGTAGGGTGGGAGGGCTTAAACGAGCAGTACTTC
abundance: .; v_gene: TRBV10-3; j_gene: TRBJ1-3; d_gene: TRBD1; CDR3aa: CATHTGGSGNTIYF; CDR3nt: TGTGCCACGCACACAGGGGGCTCTGGAAACACCATATATTTT
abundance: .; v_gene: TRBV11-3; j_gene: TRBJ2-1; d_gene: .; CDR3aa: CASQEGPGLHNEQFF; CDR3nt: TGTGCCAGCCAGGAAGGTCCGGGACTCCATAATGAGCAGTTCTTC
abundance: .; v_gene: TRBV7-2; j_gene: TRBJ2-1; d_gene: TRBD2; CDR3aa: CASSLVSTSGGYNEQFF; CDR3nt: TGTGCCAGCAGCTTAGTCTCCACTAGCGGTGGGTACAATGAGCAGTTCTTC
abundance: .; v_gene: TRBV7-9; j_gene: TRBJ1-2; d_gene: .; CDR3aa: CAPGDGGLDYGYTF; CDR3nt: TGTGCCCCCGGGGACGGGGGGCTAGACTATGGCTACACCTTC
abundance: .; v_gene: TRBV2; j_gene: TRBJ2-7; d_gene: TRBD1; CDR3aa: CASGDREAYEQYF; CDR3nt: TGTGCCAGCGGGGACAGGGAAGCCTACGAGCAGTACTTC
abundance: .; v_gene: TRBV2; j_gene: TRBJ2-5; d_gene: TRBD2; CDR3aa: CASSVTSGSPYF; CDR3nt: TGTGCCAGCAGTGTGACTAGCGGGAGTCCGTACTTC
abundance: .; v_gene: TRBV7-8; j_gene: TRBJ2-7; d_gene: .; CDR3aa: CASSLDRLEQYF; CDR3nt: TGTGCCAGCAGCTTAGACAGGCTCGAGCAGTACTTC
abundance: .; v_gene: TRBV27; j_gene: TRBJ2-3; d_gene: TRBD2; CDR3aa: CASSFLAVSTDTQYF; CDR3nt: TGTGCCAGCAGTTTCCTAGCGGTGAGCACAGATACGCAGTATTTT
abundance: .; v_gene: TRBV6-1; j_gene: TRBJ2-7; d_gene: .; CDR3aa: CAVQTEHYEQYF; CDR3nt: TGTGCCGTACAGACCGAACACTACGAGCAGTACTTC
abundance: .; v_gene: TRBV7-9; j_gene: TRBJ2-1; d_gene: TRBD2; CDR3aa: CASSLVPSGNEQFF; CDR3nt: TGTGCCAGCAGCTTAGTCCCTAGCGGGAATGAGCAGTTCTTC
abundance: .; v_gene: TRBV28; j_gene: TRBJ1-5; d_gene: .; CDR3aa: CASSWGDTNQPQHF; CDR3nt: TGTGCCAGCAGTTGGGGGGATACTAATCAGCCCCAGCATTTT
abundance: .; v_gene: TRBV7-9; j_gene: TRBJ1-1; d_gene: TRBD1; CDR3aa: CASTGGTEAFF; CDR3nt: TGTGCCAGCACAGGGGGGACTGAAGCTTTCTTT
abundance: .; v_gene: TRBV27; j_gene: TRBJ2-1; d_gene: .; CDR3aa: CASSSANTDNEQFF; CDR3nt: TGTGCCAGCAGTTCCGCCAACACCGACAATGAGCAGTTCTTC
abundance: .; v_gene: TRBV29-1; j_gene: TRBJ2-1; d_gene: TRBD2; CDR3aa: CSVETGGPSNEQFF; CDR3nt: TGCAGCGTTGAAACGGGAGGGCCATCGAATGAGCAGTTCTTC
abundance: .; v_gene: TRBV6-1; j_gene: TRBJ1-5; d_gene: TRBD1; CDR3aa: CASSVRGQNNQPQHF; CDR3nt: TGTGCCAGCAGTGTAAGGGGACAGAACAATCAGCCCCAGCATTTT
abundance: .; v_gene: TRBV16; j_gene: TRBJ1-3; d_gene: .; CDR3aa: CASSQSSNPLVNTIYF; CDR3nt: TGTGCCAGCAGCCAATCCAGTAATCCGCTAGTCAACACCATATATTTT
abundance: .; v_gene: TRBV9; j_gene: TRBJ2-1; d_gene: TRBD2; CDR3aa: CASSPQLAVNEQFF; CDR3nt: TGTGCCAGCAGCCCGCAACTAGCGGTCAATGAGCAGTTCTTC
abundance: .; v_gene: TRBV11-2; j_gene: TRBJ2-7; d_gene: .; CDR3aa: CASSLPGLLSYEQYF; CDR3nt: TGTGCCAGCAGCTTACCGGGACTTCTCTCCTACGAGCAGTACTTC
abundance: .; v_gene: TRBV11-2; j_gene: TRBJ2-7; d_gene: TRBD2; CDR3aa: CASSLGSGGLTYEQYF; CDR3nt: TGTGCCAGCAGCTTAGGTAGCGGGGGGTTAACCTACGAGCAGTACTTC
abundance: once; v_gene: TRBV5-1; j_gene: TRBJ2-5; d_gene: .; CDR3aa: CASSLATGVQETQYF; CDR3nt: TGCGCCAGCAGCTTGGCCACGGGAGTGCAAGAGACCCAGTACTTC
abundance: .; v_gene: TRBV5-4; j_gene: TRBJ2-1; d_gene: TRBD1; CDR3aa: CASSLGTGALNEQFF; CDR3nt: TGTGCCAGCAGCTTGGGGACAGGGGCTTTGAATGAGCAGTTCTTC
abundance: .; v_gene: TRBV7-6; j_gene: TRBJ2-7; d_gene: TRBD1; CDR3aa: CASSRTGTNYEQYF; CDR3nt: TGTGCCAGCAGCCGGACAGGGACCAACTACGAGCAGTACTTC
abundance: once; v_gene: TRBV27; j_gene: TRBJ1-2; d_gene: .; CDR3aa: CASSLQQNYGYTF; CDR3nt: TGTGCCAGCAGTTTACAACAAAACTATGGCTACACCTTC
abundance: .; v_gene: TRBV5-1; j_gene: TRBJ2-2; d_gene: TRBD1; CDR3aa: CASSPATGTNTGELFF; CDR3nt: TGCGCCAGCAGCCCGGCGACAGGGACGAACACCGGGGAGCTGTTTTTT
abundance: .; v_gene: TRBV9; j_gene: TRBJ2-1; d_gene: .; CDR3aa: CASSVGSGTYNEQFF; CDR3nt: TGTGCCAGCAGCGTAGGCAGCGGTACCTACAATGAGCAGTTCTTC
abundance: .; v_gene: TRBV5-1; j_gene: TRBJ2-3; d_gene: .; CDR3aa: CASSFGWGGTDTQYF; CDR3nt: TGCGCCAGCAGCTTCGGCTGGGGCGGCACAGATACGCAGTATTTT
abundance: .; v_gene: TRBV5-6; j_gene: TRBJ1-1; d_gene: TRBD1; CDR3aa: CASSFRTGRGTEAFF; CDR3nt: TGTGCCAGCAGCTTCCGGACAGGGAGAGGGACTGAAGCTTTCTTT
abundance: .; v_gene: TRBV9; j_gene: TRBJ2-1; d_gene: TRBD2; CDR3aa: CASSPPLAGVPDEQFF; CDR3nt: TGTGCCAGCAGCCCTCCTCTGGCGGGAGTACCGGATGAGCAGTTCTTC
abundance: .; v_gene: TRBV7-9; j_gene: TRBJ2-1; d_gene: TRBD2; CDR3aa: CASSSPGLADNEQFF; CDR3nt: TGTGCCAGCAGCTCTCCGGGACTAGCGGATAATGAGCAGTTCTTC
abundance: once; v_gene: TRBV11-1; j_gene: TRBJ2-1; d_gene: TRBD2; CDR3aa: CASSFLPGLGNNEQFF; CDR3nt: TGTGCCAGCAGCTTTCTTCCGGGACTAGGGAACAATGAGCAGTTCTTC
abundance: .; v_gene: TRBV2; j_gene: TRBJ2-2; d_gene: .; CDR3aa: CASSTRPNTGELFF; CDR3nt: TGTGCCAGCAGTACACGTCCGAACACCGGGGAGCTGTTTTTT
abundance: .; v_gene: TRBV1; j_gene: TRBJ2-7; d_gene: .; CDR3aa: CTSSRTSGQGEVYEQYF; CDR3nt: TGCACCAGCAGCCGAACATCGGGCCAGGGGGAAGTCTACGAGCAGTACTTC
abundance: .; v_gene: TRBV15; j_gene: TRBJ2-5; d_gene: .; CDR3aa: CATSSLSGGQETQYF; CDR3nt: TGTGCCACCAGCAGTCTCTCGGGTGGACAAGAGACCCAGTACTTC
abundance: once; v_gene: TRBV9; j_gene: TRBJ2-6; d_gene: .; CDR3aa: CASSVVTGQPAGANVLTF; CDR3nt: TGTGCCAGCAGCGTAGTTACGGGACAACCGGCTGGGGCCAACGTCCTGACTTTC
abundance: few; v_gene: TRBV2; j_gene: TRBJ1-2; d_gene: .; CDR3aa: CASGAEDYGYTF; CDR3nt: TGTGCCAGTGGGGCAGAAGACTATGGCTACACCTTC
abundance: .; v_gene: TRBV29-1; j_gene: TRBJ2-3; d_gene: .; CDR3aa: CSVEADQGIDTQYF; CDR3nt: TGCAGCGTTGAGGCGGACCAGGGGATAGATACGCAGTATTTT